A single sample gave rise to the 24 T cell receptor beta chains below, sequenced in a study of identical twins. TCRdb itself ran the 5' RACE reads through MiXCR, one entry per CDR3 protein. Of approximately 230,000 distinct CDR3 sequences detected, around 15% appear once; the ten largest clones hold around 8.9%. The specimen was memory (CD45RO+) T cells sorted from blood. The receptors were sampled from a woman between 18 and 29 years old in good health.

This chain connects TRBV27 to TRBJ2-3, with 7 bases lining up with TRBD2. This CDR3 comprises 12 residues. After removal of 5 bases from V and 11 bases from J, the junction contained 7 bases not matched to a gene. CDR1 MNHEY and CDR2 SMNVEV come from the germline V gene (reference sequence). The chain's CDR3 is CASSPSGRGQYF. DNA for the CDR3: TGTGCCAGCAGTCCCTCTGGGAGGGGGCAGTATTTT.

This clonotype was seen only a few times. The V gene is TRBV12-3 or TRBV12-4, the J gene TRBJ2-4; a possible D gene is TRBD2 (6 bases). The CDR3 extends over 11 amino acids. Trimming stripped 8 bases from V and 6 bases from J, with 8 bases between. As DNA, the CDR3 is TGTGCCAGCGGACTATTAAACATTCAGTACTTC. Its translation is CASGLLNIQYF.

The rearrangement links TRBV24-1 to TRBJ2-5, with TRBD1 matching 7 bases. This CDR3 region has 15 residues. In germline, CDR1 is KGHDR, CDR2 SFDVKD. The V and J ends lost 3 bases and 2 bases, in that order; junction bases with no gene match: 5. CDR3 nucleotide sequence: TGTGCCACCAGTGATATGACAGGGTCACAAGAGACCCAGTACTTC. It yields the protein CATSDMTGSQETQYF.

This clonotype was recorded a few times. The CDR3 nucleotides are TGCAGTGCTGCACCTAGCGGGAGGAATGAGCAGTTCTTC. Its translation: CSAAPSGRNEQFF. This chain links TRBV20-1 with TRBJ2-1; 11 bases agree with TRBD2. Trimming at V came to 5 bases and at J to 7 bases, leaving 4 bases not matched to a gene. CDR1 and CDR2 (germline): DFQATT, SNEGSKA (reference sequence). This CDR3 has 13 amino acids.

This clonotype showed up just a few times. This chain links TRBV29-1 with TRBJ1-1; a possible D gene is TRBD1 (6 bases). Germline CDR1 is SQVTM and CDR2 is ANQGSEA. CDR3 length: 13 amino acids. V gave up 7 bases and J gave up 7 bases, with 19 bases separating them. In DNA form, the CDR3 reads TGCAGCGCTAAGGTAACAGGGTTGGGTGAAGCTTTCTTT. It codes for CSAKVTGLGEAFF.

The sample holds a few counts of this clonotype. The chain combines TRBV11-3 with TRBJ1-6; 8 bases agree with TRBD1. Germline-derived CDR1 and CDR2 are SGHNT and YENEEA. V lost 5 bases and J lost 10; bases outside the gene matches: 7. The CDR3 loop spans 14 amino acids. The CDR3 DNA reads TGTGCCAGCAGCCTCGACAGGGGAGAATCACCCCTCCACTTT. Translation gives CASSLDRGESPLHF.

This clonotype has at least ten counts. The CDR3 DNA is TGTGCCAGCAGTGAACTAGCGGGAGACACAGATACGCAGTATTTT. This encodes CASSELAGDTDTQYF. V gene TRBV6-1 combines with J gene TRBJ2-3; 10 bases line up with TRBD2. Trimming took 2 bases from V and 2 from J; bases not matched to a gene: 1. The CDR3 runs 15 residues. The germline gives CDR1 MNHNS, CDR2 SASEGT.

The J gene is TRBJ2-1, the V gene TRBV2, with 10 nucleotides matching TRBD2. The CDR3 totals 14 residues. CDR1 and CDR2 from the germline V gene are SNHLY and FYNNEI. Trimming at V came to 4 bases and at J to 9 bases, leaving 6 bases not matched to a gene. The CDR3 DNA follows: TGTGCCAGCAGTGCGATAGCGGGGGGTGGTGAGCAGTTCTTC. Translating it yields CASSAIAGGGEQFF.

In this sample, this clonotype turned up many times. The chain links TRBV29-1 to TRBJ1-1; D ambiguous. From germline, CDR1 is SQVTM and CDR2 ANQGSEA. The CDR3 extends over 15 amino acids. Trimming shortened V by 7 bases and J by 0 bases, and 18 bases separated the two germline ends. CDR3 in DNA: TGCAGCGGAGCTCCTGGGTGGGCCATGAACACTGAAGCTTTCTTT. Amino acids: CSGAPGWAMNTEAFF.

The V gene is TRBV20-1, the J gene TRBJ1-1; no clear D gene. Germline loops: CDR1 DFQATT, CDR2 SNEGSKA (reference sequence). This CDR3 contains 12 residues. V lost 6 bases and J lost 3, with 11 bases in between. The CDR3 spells CSATERDTEAFF. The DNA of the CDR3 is TGCAGTGCCACGGAAAGGGACACTGAAGCTTTCTTT.

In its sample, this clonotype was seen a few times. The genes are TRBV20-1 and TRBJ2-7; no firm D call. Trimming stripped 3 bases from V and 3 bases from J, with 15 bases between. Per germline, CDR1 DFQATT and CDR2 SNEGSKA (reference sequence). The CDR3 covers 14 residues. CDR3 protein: CSASYSRKDYEQYF. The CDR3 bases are TGCAGTGCTAGTTACTCCCGAAAAGACTACGAGCAGTACTTC.

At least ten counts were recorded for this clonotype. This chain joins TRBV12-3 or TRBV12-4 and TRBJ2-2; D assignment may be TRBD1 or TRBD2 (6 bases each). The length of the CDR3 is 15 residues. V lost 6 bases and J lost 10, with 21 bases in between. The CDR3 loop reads CASRRGALGVAELFF. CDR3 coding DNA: TGTGCCAGCAGAAGGGGGGCGCTGGGTGTCGCGGAGCTGTTTTTT.

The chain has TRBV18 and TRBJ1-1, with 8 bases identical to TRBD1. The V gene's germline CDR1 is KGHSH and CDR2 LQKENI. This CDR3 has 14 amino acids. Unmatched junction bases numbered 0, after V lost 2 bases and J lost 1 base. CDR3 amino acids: CASSPGTGNTEAFF. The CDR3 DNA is TGTGCCAGCTCACCAGGGACAGGGAACACTGAAGCTTTCTTT.

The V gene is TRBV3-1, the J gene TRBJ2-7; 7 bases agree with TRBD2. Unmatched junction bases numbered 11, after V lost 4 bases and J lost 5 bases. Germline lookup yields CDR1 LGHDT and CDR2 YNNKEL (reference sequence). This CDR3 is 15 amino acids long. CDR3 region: CASSRKRDGTDEQYF. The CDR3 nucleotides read TGTGCCAGCAGCCGGAAGCGGGACGGGACGGACGAGCAGTACTTC.

This CDR3 reads CASSVGPGATISYEQYF. Here the CDR3 DNA reads TGTGCCAGCAGCGTAGGCCCGGGGGCGACGATCTCCTACGAGCAGTACTTC. The chain is built from TRBV9 and TRBJ2-7, with D tentatively TRBD1 or TRBD2 (6 bases each). The germline gives CDR1 SGDLS, CDR2 YYNGEE. CDR3 length equals 17 residues. V lost 0 bases, J lost 0 bases, and 16 bases lay in between.

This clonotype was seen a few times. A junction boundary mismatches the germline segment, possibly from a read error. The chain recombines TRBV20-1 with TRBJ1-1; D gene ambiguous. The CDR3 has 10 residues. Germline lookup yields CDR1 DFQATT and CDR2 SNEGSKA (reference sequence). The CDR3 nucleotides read TGCCGTGCGGGGAACACTGAAGCTTTCTTT. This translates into CRAGNTEAFF.

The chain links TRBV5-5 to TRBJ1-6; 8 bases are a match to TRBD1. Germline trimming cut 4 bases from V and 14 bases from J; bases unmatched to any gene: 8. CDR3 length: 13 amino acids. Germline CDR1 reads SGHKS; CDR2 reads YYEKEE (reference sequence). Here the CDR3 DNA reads TGTGCCAGCAGCCCGGGGACAGGACAGGCCCTCCACTTT. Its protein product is CASSPGTGQALHF.

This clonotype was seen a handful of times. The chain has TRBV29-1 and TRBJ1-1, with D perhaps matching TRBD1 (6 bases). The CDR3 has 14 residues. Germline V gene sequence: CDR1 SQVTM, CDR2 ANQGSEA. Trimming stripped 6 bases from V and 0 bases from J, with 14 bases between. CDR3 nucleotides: TGCAGCGTCCGTCGCGGGGACATGAACACTGAAGCTTTCTTT. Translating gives CSVRRGDMNTEAFF.

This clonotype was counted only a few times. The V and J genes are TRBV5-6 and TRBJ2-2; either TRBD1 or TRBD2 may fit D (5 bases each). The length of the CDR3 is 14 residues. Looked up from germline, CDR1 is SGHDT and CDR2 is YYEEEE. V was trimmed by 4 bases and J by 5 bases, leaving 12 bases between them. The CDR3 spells CASSLEDITGELFF. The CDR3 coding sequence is TGTGCCAGCAGCCTGGAGGACATTACCGGGGAGCTGTTTTTT.

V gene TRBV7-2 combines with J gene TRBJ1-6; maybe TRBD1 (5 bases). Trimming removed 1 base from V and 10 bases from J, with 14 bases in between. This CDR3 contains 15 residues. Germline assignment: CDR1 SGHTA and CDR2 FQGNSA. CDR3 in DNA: TGTGCCAGCAGCTTAGTAAGAGGGGATTACTCACCCCTCCACTTT. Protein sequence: CASSLVRGDYSPLHF.

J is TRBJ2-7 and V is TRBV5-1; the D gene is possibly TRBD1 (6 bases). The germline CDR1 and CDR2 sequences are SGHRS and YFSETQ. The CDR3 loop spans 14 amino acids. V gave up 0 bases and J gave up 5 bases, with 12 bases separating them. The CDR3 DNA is TGCGCCAGCAGCTTGGGGACAGCTGGTGACGAGCAGTACTTC. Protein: CASSLGTAGDEQYF.

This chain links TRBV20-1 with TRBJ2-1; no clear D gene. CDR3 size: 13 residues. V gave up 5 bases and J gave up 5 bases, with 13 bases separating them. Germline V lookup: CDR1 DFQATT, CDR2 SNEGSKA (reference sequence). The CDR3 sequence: CSAFFWANNEQFF. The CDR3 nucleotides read TGCAGTGCTTTCTTCTGGGCCAACAATGAGCAGTTCTTC.

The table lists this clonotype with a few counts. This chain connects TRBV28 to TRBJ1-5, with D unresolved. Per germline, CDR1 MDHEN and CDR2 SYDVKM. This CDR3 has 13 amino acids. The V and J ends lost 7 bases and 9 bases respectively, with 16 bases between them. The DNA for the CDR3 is TGTGCCAGCACCCTAGGTACGGCTCGGCCCCAGCATTTT. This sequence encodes CASTLGTARPQHF. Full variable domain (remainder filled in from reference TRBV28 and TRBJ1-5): DVKVTQSSRYLVKRTGEKVFLECVQDMDHENMFWYRQDPGLGLRLIYFSYDVKMKEKGDIPEGYSVSREKKERFSLILESASTNQTSMYLCASTLGTARPQHFGDGTRLSIL.

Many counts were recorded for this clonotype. As DNA, the CDR3 is TGTGCCAGCAGTCAAAGTAGCAATCAGCCCCAGCATTTT. Amino acid sequence: CASSQSSNQPQHF. The chain has TRBV12-3 or TRBV12-4 and TRBJ1-5; no definite D call. Between the trimmed V and J ends, which lost 5 bases and 0 bases, there was a span of 5 bases. The CDR3 is 13 amino acids.